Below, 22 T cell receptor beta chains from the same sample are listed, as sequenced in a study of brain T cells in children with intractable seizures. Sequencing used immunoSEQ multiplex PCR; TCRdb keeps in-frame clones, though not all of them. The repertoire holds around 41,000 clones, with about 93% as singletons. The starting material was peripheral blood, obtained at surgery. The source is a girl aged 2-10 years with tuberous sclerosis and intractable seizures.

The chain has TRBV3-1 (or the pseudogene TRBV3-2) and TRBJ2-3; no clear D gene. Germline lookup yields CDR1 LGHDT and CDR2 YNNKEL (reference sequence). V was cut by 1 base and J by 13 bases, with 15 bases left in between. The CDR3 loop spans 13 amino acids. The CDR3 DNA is TGTGCCAGCAGCCAAGCTCCTCGCCCCCCTGAGTATTTT. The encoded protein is CASSQAPRPPEYF.

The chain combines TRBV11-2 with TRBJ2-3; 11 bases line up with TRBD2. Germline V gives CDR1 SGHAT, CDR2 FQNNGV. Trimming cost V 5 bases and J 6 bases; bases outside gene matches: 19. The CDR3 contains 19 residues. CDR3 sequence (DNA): TGTGCCAGCAGCCCTAGGGGGGCCCTAGCGGGGGGTAGGTTGGATACGCAGTATTTT. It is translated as CASSPRGALAGGRLDTQYF.

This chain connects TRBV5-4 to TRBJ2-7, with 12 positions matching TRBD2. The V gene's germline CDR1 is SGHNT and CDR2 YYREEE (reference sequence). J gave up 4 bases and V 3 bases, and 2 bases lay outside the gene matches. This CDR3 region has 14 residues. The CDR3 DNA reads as TGTGCCAGCAGCTCTAGCGGGGGGGCGTACGAGCAGTACTTC. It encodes CASSSSGGAYEQYF.

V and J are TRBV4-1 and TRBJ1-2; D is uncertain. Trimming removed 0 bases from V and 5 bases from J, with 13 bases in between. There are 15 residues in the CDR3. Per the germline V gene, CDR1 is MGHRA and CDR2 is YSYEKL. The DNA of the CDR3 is TGCGCCAGCAGCCAAGATTGGATCAGAAATTATGGCTACACCTTC. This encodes CASSQDWIRNYGYTF.

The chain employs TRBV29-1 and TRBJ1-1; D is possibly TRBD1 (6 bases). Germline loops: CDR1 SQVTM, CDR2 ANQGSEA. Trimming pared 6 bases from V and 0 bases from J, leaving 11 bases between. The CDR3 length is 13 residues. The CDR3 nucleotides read TGCAGCGTCGTGGGGGCCCTGAACACTGAAGCTTTCTTT. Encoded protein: CSVVGALNTEAFF.

The CDR3 region has the DNA TGTGCCTGGAGTGTAGGATCAGGGGGGATCACCGGGGAGCTGTTTTTT. It translates to CAWSVGSGGITGELFF. The chain recombines TRBV30 with TRBJ2-2; D is perhaps TRBD1 (7 bases). From germline, CDR1 is GTSNPN and CDR2 SVGIG (reference sequence). This CDR3 has 16 residues. V lost 0 bases, J lost 4 bases, and 15 bases lay in between.

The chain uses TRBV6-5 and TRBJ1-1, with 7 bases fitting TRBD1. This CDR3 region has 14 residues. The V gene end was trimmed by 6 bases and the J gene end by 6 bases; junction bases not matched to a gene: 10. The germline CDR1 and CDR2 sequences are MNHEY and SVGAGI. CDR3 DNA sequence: TGTGCCAGCAGCAAACAGGGGTTGAGAGCTGAAGCTTTCTTT. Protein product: CASSKQGLRAEAFF.

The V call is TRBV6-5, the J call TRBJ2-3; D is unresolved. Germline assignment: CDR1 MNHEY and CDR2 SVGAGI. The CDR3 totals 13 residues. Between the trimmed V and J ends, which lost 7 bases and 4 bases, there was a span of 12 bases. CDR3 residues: CASTLDFPDTQYF. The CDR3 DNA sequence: TGTGCCAGCACCTTGGATTTCCCAGATACGCAGTATTTT.

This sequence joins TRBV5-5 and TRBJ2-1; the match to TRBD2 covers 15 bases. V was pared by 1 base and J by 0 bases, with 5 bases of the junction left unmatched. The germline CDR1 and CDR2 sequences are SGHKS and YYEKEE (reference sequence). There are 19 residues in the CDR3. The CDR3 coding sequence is TGTGCCAGCAGCTTGCCCGGACTAGCGGGGGGGCCCTCCTACAATGAGCAGTTCTTC. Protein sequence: CASSLPGLAGGPSYNEQFF.

The CDR3 coding sequence is TGTGCCAGCAGCTTAGGGCCAGGGAGAAATTCACCCCTCCACTTT. Encoded protein: CASSLGPGRNSPLHF. V is TRBV7-2 and J is TRBJ1-6, with D possibly TRBD1 on 5 matching bases. Germline CDR1 is SGHTA and CDR2 is FQGNSA. This CDR3 has 15 amino acids. Between the trimmed V and J ends, which lost 1 base and 7 bases, there was a span of 11 bases. Filled out from reference TRBV7-2 and TRBJ1-6, the complete variable domain reads GAGVSQSPSNKVTEKGKDVELRCDPISGHTALYWYRQSLGQGLEFLIYFQGNSAPDKSGLPSDRFSAERTGGSVSTLTIQRTQQEDSAVYLCASSLGPGRNSPLHFGNGTRLTVT.

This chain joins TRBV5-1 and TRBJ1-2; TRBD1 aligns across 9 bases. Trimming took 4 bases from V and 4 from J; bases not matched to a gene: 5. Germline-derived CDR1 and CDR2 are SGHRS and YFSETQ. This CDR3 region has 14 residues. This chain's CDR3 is CASSTGQGSYGYTF. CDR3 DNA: TGCGCCAGCAGCACAGGACAGGGGAGCTATGGCTACACCTTC.

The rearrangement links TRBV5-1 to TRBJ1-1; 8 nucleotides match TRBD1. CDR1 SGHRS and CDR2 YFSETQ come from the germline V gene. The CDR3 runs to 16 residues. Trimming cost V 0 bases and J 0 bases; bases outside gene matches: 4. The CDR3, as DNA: TGCGCCAGCAGCTTGGACCGACAGGGGCTGAACACTGAAGCTTTCTTT. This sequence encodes CASSLDRQGLNTEAFF.

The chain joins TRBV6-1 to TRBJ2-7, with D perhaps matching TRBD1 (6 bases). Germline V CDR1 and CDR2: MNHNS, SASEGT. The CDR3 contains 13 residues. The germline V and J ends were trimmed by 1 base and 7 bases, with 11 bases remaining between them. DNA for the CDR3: TGTGCCAGCAGTGAAGAGGGACACAGGGAGCAGTACTTC. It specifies CASSEEGHREQYF.

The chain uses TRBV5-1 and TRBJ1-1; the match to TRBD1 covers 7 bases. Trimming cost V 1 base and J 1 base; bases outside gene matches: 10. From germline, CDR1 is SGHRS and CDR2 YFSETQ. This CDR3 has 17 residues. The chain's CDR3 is CASSLPPRQGKNTEAFF. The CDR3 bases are TGCGCCAGCAGCTTGCCGCCCCGACAGGGAAAGAACACTGAAGCTTTCTTT.

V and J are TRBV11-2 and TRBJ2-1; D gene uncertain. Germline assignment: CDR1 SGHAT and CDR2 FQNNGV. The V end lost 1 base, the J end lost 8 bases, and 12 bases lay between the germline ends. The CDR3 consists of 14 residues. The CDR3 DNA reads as TGTGCCAGCAGCTTAGGGACCCTCATGTATGAGCAGTTCTTC. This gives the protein CASSLGTLMYEQFF.

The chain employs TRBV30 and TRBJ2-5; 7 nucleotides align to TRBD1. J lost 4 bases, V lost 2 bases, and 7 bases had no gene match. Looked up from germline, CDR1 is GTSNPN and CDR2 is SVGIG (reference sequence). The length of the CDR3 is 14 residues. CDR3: CAWSSPSGGETQYF. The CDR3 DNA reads TGTGCCTGGAGTTCCCCCTCAGGGGGAGAGACCCAGTACTTC.

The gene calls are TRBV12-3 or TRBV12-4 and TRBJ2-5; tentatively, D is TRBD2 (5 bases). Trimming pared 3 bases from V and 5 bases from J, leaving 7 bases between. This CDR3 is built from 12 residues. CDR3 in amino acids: CASSFGVETQYF. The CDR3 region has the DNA TGTGCCAGCAGTTTCGGGGTGGAGACCCAGTACTTC.

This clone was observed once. CDR3 bases: TGTGCCAGCAGCCAGGACAGGCGGGCTGAAGCTTTCTTT. This sequence encodes CASSQDRRAEAFF. This sequence joins TRBV4-2 and TRBJ1-1; 7 bases align to TRBD1. V lost 3 bases, J lost 6 bases, and 4 bases stayed unmatched. The CDR3 runs 13 residues. CDR1 and CDR2 from the germline V gene are LGHNA and YNFKEQ.

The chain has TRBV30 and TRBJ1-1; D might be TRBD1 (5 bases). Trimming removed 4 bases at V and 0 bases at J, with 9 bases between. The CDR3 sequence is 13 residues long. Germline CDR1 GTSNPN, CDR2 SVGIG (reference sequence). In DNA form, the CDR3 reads TGTGCCTGGACGACAGACTTGAACACTGAAGCTTTCTTT. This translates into CAWTTDLNTEAFF.

DNA for the CDR3: TGCGCCAGCAGCCAAGAGGTTGCAGGGCAAGAGACCCAGTACTTC. Translation gives CASSQEVAGQETQYF. The V and J genes are TRBV4-1 and TRBJ2-5; D is possibly TRBD1 (5 bases). The CDR3 has 15 residues. The germline CDR1 and CDR2 sequences are MGHRA and YSYEKL. Trimming took 0 bases from V and 2 from J, leaving 10 bases between them.

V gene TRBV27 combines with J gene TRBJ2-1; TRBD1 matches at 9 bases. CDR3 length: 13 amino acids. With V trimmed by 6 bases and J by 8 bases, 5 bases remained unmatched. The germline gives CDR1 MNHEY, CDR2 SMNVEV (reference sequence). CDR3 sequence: CASRRQGGDEQFF. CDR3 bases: TGTGCCAGCAGACGACAGGGGGGCGATGAGCAGTTCTTC.

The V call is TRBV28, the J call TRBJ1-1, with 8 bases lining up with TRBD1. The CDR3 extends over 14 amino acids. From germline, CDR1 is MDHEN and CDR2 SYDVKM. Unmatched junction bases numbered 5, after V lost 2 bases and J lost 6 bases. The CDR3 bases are TGTGCCAGCAGTTTAACCCGACAGGGGTCTGAAGCTTTCTTT. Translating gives CASSLTRQGSEAFF.